This T cell receptor beta chain was captured in a study of blood T cells in healthy people across ages. Across the study: Roughly one uniquely barcoded beta molecule per two T cells was captured.

The second PCR ran about 6 to 11 cycles with a sample-barcoded 5' primer and J-beta primers. TCRdb called the 5' RACE reads again in MiXCR, with one record for every CDR3 protein. The sample carries approximately 1.5 million distinct CDR3 sequences, 35% to 45% recorded once. This clonotype occurred a few times. The authors drew roughly 9.8 milliliters of peripheral blood from each donor. The receptor comes from a woman under 30 in good health. What was sequenced was blood.

CDR3 in DNA: TGTGCCAGCAGCCGCCGGGACAGGGTTTCTGGCGAGCAGTACTTC. Protein sequence: CASSRRDRVSGEQYF. The chain has TRBV12-3 or TRBV12-4 and TRBJ2-7; 9 bases are a match to TRBD1. With 6 bases clipped from V and 6 bases from J, the junction kept 12 bases outside the gene matches. The CDR3 loop spans 15 amino acids.